The 3 T cell receptor beta chains given below trace back to one sample, sequenced in a study of neurological immune-mediated disorders (dated by TCRdb to about 2019). To prepare the library, 5' RACE was applied. These reads were obtained on an Illumina HiSeq 2500. Clones were called with MiXCR by TCRdb after fastp trimmed the public reads at Q25, and only in-frame beta chains were retained. Every CDR3 protein is listed once, alongside the most common genes and DNA of its rows. For this sample the table gives 65,000 to 95,000 distinct CDR3 sequences, of which 5% to 5.5% were detected only once. The ten largest clones add up to 2.2% of the sample. Material: PBMCs. Receptors originate from a woman aged 25 to 39 with multiple sclerosis.

V gene TRBV20-1 combines with J gene TRBJ2-3; 7 nucleotides match TRBD1. Trimming took 1 base from V and 4 from J; bases not matched to a gene: 2. From germline, CDR1 is DFQATT and CDR2 SNEGSKA (reference sequence). CDR3 size: 13 residues. CDR3 in DNA: TGCAGTGCTAGAGTGCAGGGGGCAGATACGCAGTATTTT. This gives the protein CSARVQGADTQYF.

Ten or more counts support this clonotype. The V gene is TRBV3-1, the J gene TRBJ2-3; D is unclear. CDR3 size: 14 residues. Germline CDR1 reads LGHDT; CDR2 reads YNNKEL (reference sequence). The V end was cut by 6 bases, the J end by 3 bases, with 13 bases between. CDR3 DNA: TGTGCCAGCAGTCTCAAGGTGGCAACAGATACGCAGTATTTT. It encodes CASSLKVATDTQYF.

In this sample, this clonotype turned up many times. A read error may explain this, as a much larger clone is one base away. The rearrangement links TRBV5-1 to TRBJ2-6, with a possible D match to TRBD1 (6 bases). Germline V gene data show CDR1 as SGHRS and CDR2 as YFSETQ. The CDR3 has 16 amino acids. CDR3 residues: CASSLTGTSGAKVLTF. CDR3 sequence (DNA): TGCGCCAGCAGCCTTACAGGGACCTCTGGGGCCAAAGTCCTGACTTTC.